These T cell receptor beta chains were read from a single sample in a study of blood T cell repertoires in COVID-19. TCRdb's table, derived via immunoSEQ multiplex PCR, lists solely in-frame clones and lacks some. The sample lists over 250,000 clones; more than 70% were seen once. The sequencing sample was made of PBMCs or T cells enriched from blood (not recorded which). Receptors originate from a woman aged 60-70 years in a cohort exposed to, infected with or recovered from COVID-19 (not recorded which). CDR3s include the opening cysteine and the closing phenylalanine or tryptophan. The order of the fields is V gene, D gene, J gene, clone size, CDR3 length, CDR3 protein, CDR3 DNA. D genes are given only for firm matches. A clone size is listed for some rows: how often the clone was seen (once, few, many), or a class if it is expanded.

>TRBV27|.|TRBJ1-4|.|15
CASRALGGGDEKLFF
TGTGCCAGCAGGGCATTAGGGGGAGGGGATGAAAAACTGTTTTTT
>TRBV12-1|.|TRBJ2-5|.|13
CASSFGSVETQYF
TGTGCCAGCAGCTTCGGTAGCGTTGAGACCCAGTACTTC
>TRBV7-9|TRBD2|TRBJ2-5|.|15
CASSLTSGSWETQYF
TGTGCCAGCAGCCTGACTAGCGGGAGCTGGGAGACCCAGTACTTC
>TRBV4-2|TRBD2|TRBJ2-7|.|15
CASSDGGQGGLEQYF
TGTGCCAGCAGTGACGGTGGGCAGGGAGGGCTCGAGCAGTACTTC
>TRBV5-6|TRBD1|TRBJ1-2|few|14
CASSQTGEPDGYTF
TGTGCCAGCAGCCAGACAGGGGAGCCGGATGGCTACACCTTC
>TRBV9|.|TRBJ2-1|.|14
CASSGSLNGGEQFF
TGTGCCAGCAGCGGATCCCTTAACGGAGGAGAGCAGTTCTTC
>TRBV10-2|.|TRBJ1-1|.|14
CASSELGGVTEAFF
TGCGCCAGCAGTGAATTAGGGGGTGTCACTGAAGCTTTCTTT
>TRBV24-1|.|TRBJ2-5|.|16
CATSGPIGTSQETQYF
TGTGCCACCAGTGGCCCCATCGGGACATCCCAAGAGACCCAGTACTTC
>TRBV5-4|.|TRBJ2-7|once|13
CASGNRGGSEQYF
TGTGCCAGCGGAAACAGGGGAGGAAGCGAGCAGTACTTC
>TRBV24-1|.|TRBJ2-1|.|14
CATSDSLTYNEQFF
TGTGCCACCTCGGACAGTCTAACCTACAATGAGCAGTTCTTC
>TRBV18|.|TRBJ1-3|.|15
CASSPVRNSGNTIYF
TGTGCCAGCTCACCGGTCAGGAACTCTGGAAACACCATATATTTT
>TRBV7-9|.|TRBJ2-7|.|14
CASSLVQGTYEQYF
TGTGCCAGCAGCTTAGTCCAGGGAACCTACGAGCAGTACTTC
>TRBV7-9|TRBD1|TRBJ2-1|.|16
CASSGHGQGARNEQFF
TGTGCCAGCAGCGGACACGGACAGGGGGCGAGGAATGAGCAGTTCTTC
>TRBV18|TRBD2|TRBJ2-7|.|14
CASSPGLAGDEQYF
TGTGCCAGCTCACCGGGACTAGCGGGAGATGAGCAGTACTTC
>TRBV5-8|.|TRBJ2-5|.|13
CASSRDRQETQYF
TGTGCCAGCAGCAGAGACAGACAAGAGACCCAGTACTTC
>TRBV5-1|TRBD1|TRBJ1-2|.|15
CASSLDAGGHYGYTF
TGCGCCAGCAGCTTGGACGCAGGGGGCCACTATGGCTACACCTTC
>TRBV24-1|.|TRBJ1-4|once|14
CATSDPGADEKLFF
TGTGCCACCAGTGACCCGGGAGCGGATGAAAAACTGTTTTTT
>TRBV23-1|.|TRBJ2-7|.|14
CASLLQGFAYEQYF
TGCGCCAGCCTCTTACAGGGATTTGCCTACGAGCAGTACTTC
>TRBV29-1|.|TRBJ1-1|few|13
CSVGGQGSGEAFF
TGCAGCGTTGGTGGTCAGGGGTCGGGGGAAGCTTTCTTT
>TRBV2|TRBD1|TRBJ2-3|.|15
CAGGRQGTVGDTQYF
TGTGCCGGGGGGAGACAGGGGACGGTTGGAGATACGCAGTATTTT
>TRBV30|TRBD2|TRBJ2-2|once|15
CAWGRLAGVTGELFF
TGTGCCTGGGGGAGACTAGCGGGGGTTACCGGGGAGCTGTTTTTT
>TRBV11-2|.|TRBJ2-7|few|12
CASSSRGFEQYF
TGTGCCAGCAGCTCGCGCGGGTTCGAGCAGTACTTC
>TRBV19|.|TRBJ1-1|.|13
CASSKGRGTEAFF
TGTGCCAGTAGTAAGGGCAGGGGCACTGAAGCTTTCTTT
>TRBV30|.|TRBJ1-6|.|14
CAWTKGGRNSPLHF
TGTGCCTGGACGAAGGGAGGGCGTAATTCACCCCTCCACTTT
>TRBV11-2|TRBD1|TRBJ2-7|.|14
CASSPNRGYYEQYF
TGTGCCAGCAGCCCTAACAGGGGGTACTACGAGCAGTACTTC